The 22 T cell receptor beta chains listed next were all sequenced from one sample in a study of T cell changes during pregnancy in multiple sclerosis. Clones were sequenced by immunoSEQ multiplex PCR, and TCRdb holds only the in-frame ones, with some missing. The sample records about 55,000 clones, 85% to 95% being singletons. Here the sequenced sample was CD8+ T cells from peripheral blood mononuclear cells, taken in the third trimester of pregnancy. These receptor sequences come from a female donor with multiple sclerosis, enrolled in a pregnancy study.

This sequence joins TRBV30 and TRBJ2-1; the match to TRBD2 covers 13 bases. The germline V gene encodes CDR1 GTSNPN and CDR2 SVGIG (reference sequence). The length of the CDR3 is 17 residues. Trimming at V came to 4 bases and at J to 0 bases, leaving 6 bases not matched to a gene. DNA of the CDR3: TGTGCCTGGAACGGACTAGCGGGAGTTAGCTCCTACAATGAGCAGTTCTTC. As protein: CAWNGLAGVSSYNEQFF.

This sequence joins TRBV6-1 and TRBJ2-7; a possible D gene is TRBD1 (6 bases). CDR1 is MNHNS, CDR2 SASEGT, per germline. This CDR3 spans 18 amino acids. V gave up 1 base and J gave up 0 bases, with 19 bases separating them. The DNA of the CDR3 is TGTGCCAGCAGTGAAGTACAGGGACGCACTCTGATCTCCTACGAGCAGTACTTC. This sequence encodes CASSEVQGRTLISYEQYF.

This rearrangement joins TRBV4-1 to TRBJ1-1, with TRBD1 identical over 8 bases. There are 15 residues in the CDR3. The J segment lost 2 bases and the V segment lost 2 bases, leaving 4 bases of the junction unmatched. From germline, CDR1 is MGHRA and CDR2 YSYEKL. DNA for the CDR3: TGCGCCAGCAGCCAACGACAGGGGTCAAACACTGAAGCTTTCTTT. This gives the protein CASSQRQGSNTEAFF.

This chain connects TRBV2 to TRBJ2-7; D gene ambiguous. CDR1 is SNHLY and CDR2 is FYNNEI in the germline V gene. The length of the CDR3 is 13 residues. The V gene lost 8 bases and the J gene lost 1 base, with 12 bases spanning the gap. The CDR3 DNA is TGTGCCAGCCGGCAGGAATTATCCTACGAGCAGTACTTC. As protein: CASRQELSYEQYF.

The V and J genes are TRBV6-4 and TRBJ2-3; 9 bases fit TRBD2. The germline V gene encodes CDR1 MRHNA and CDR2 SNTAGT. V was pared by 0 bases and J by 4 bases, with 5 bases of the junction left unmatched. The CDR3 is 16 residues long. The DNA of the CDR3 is TGTGCCAGCAGTGACTCGAGGGCGGGAGGGCCAGATACGCAGTATTTT. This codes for CASSDSRAGGPDTQYF.

CDR3 protein: CASSDSGVSGANVLTF. The CDR3 coding sequence is TGTGCCAGCAGTGACTCAGGGGTCTCTGGGGCCAACGTCCTGACTTTC. The chain is built from TRBV6-4 and TRBJ2-6, with a tentative D call TRBD1 (5 bases). The V and J ends lost 0 bases and 0 bases respectively, with 6 bases between them. The CDR3 consists of 16 residues. The germline V gene encodes CDR1 MRHNA and CDR2 SNTAGT.

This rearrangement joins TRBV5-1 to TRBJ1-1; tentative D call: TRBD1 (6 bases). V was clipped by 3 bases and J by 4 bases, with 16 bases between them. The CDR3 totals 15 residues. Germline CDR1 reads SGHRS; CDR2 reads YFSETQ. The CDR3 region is CASSYNREVSTEAFF. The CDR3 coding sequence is TGCGCCAGCAGCTACAACAGGGAAGTAAGCACTGAAGCTTTCTTT. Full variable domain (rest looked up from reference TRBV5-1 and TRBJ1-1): KAGVTQTPRYLIKTRGQQVTLSCSPISGHRSVSWYQQTPGQGLQFLFEYFSETQRNKGNFPGRFSGRQFSNSRSEMNVSTLELGDSALYLCASSYNREVSTEAFFGQGTRLTVV.

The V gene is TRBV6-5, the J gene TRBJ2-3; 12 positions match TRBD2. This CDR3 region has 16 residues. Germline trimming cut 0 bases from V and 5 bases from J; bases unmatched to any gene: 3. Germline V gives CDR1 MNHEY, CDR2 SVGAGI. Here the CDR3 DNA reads TGTGCCAGCAGTTACTCGACTAGCGGGAGTTTAGATACGCAGTATTTT. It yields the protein CASSYSTSGSLDTQYF.

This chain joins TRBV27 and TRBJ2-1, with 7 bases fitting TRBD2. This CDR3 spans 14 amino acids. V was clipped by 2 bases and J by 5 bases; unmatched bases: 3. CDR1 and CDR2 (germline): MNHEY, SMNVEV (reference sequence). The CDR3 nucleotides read TGTGCCAGCAGTTTAAGGGACTACAACAATGAGCAGTTCTTC. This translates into CASSLRDYNNEQFF.

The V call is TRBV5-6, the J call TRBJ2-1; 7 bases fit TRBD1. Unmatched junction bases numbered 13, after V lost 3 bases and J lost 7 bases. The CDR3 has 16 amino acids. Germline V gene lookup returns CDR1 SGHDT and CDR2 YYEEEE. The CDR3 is CASSSQTGQVVNEQFF. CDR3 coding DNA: TGTGCCAGCAGCTCCCAAACTGGACAGGTAGTAAATGAGCAGTTCTTC. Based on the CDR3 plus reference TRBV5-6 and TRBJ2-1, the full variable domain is DAGVTQSPTHLIKTRGQQVTLRCSPKSGHDTVSWYQQALGQGPQFIFQYYEEEERQRGNFPDRFSGHQFPNYSSELNVNALLLGDSALYLCASSSQTGQVVNEQFFGPGTRLTVL.

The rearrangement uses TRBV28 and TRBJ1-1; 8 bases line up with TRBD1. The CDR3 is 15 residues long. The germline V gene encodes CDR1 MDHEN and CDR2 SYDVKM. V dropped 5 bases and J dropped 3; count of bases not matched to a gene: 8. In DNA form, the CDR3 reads TGTGCCAGCAGTCCCCGGGCAGGGGGCCACACTGAAGCTTTCTTT. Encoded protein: CASSPRAGGHTEAFF. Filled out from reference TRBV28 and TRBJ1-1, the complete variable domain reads DVKVTQSSRYLVKRTGEKVFLECVQDMDHENMFWYRQDPGLGLRLIYFSYDVKMKEKGDIPEGYSVSREKKERFSLILESASTNQTSMYLCASSPRAGGHTEAFFGQGTRLTVV.

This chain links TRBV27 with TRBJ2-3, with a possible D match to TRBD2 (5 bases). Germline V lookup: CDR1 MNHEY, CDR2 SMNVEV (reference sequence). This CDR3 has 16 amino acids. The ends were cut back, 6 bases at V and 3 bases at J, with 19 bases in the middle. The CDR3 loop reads CASSRELVARTDTQYF. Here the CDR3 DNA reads TGTGCCAGCAGCCGAGAACTAGTGGCTCGGACAGATACGCAGTATTTT.

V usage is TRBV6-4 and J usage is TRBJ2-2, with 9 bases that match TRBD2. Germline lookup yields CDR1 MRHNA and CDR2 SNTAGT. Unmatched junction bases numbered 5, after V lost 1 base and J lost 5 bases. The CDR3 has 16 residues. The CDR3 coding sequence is TGTGCCAGCAGTGACTGGTCTAGCGGGAAAACCGGGGAGCTGTTTTTT. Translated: CASSDWSSGKTGELFF.

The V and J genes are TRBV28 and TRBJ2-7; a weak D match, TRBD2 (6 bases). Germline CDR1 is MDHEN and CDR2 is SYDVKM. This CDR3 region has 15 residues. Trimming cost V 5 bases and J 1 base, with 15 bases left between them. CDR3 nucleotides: TGTGCCAGCAGTCCGACTCGGGAGATTTCCTACGAGCAGTACTTC. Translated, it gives CASSPTREISYEQYF. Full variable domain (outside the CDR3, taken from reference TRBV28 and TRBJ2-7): DVKVTQSSRYLVKRTGEKVFLECVQDMDHENMFWYRQDPGLGLRLIYFSYDVKMKEKGDIPEGYSVSREKKERFSLILESASTNQTSMYLCASSPTREISYEQYFGPGTRLTVT.

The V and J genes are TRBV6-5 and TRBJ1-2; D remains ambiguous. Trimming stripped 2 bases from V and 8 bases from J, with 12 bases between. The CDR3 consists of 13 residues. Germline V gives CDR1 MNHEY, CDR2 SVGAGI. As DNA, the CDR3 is TGTGCCAGCAGTTACACGGGGTGGAGCGGCTACACCTTC. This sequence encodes CASSYTGWSGYTF.

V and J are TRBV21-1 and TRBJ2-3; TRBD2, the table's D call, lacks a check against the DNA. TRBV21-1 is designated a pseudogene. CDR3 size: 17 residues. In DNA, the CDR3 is TGTGCCAGCAGCAAAGCTCGGGGTACCACTAGCACAGATACGCAGTATTTT. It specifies CASSKARGTTSTDTQYF.

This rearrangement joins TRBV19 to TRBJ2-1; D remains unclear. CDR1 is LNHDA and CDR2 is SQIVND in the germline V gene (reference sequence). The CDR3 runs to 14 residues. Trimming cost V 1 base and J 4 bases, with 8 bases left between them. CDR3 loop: CASSIGGLYNEQFF. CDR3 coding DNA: TGTGCCAGTAGTATAGGAGGCTTATACAATGAGCAGTTCTTC.

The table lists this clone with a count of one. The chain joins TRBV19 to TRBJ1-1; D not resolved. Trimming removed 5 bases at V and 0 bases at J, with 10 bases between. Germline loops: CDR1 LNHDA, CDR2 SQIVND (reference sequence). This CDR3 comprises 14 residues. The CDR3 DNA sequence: TGTGCCAGTAGTCCCCTCCCCTTGAACACTGAAGCTTTCTTT. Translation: CASSPLPLNTEAFF. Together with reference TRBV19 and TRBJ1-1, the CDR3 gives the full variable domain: DGGITQSPKYLFRKEGQNVTLSCEQNLNHDAMYWYRQDPGQGLRLIYYSQIVNDFQKGDIAEGYSVSREKKESFPLTVTSAQKNPTAFYLCASSPLPLNTEAFFGQGTRLTVV.

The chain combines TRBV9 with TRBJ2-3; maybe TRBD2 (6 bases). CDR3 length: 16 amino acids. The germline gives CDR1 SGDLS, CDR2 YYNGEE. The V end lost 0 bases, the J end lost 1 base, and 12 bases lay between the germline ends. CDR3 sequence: CASSVGREWGTDTQYF. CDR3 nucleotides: TGTGCCAGCAGCGTAGGGAGGGAATGGGGCACAGATACGCAGTATTTT.

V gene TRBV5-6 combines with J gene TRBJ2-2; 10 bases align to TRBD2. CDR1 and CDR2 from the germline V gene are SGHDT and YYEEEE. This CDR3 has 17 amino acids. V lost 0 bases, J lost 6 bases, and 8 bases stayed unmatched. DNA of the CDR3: TGTGCCAGCAGCTTGGCCCTAGCGGGAGTGTTGGCCGGGGAGCTGTTTTTT. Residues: CASSLALAGVLAGELFF.

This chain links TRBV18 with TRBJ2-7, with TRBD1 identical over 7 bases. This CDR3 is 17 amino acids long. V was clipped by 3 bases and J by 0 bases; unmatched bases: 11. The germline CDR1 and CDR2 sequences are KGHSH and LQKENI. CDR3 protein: CASSPPPGTANSYEQYF. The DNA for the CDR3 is TGTGCCAGCTCACCGCCTCCCGGGACAGCCAACTCCTACGAGCAGTACTTC.

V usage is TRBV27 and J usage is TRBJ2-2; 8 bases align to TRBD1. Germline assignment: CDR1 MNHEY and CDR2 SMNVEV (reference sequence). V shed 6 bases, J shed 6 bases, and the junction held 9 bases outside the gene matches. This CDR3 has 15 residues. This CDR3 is CASRSDRVFAGELFF. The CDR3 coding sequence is TGTGCCAGCAGATCGGACAGGGTTTTTGCCGGGGAGCTGTTTTTT.